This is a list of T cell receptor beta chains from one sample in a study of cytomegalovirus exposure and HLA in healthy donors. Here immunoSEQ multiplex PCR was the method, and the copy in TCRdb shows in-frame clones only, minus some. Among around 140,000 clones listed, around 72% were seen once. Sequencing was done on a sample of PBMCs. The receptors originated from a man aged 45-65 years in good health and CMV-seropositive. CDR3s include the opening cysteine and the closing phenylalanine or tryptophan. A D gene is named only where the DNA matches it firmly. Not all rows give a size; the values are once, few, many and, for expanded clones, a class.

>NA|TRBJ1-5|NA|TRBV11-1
CASSSDSPLIIPQHF
TGTGCCAGCAGCTCAGACAGTCCACTCATCATCCCCCAGCATTTT
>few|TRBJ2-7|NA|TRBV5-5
CASSLSEGMSYEQYF
TGTGCCAGCAGCTTGTCGGAGGGTATGTCCTACGAGCAGTACTTC
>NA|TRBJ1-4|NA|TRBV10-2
CASSELRATNEKLFF
TGCGCCAGCAGTGAGTTGAGAGCAACTAATGAAAAACTGTTTTTT
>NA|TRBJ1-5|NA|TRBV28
CASSLGAANQPQHF
TGTGCCAGCAGTTTAGGGGCGGCTAATCAGCCCCAGCATTTT
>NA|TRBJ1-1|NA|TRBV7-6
CASSLAPGSNTEAFF
TGTGCCAGCAGCTTAGCCCCGGGGAGTAACACTGAAGCTTTCTTT
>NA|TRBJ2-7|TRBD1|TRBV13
CASSSRTGIHEQYF
TGTGCCAGCAGCTCCCGGACAGGGATCCACGAGCAGTACTTC
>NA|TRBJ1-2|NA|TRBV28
CASSSNYGYTF
TGTGCCAGCAGTTCCAATTATGGCTACACCTTC
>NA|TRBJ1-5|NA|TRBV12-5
CASGRGSISNQPQHF
TGTGCTAGTGGCCGAGGATCCATAAGCAATCAGCCCCAGCATTTT
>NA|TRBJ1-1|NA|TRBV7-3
CASSLGANTEAFF
TGTGCCAGCAGCTTAGGGGCGAACACTGAAGCTTTCTTT
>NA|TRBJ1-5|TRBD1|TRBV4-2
CASSQDRSLGTGASYQPQHF
TGTGCCAGCAGCCAAGATCGTAGTCTTGGGACAGGGGCTTCGTATCAGCCCCAGCATTTT
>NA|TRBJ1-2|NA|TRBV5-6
CASSLADRIYGYTF
TGTGCCAGCAGCTTGGCCGACAGGATCTATGGCTACACCTTC
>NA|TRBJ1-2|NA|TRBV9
CASSVGGRNYGYTF
TGTGCCAGCAGCGTGGGGGGACGGAACTATGGCTACACCTTC
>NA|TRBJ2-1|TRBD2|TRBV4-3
CASSQVLLAGNEQFF
TGCGCCAGCAGCCAAGTTTTGCTAGCGGGCAATGAGCAGTTCTTC
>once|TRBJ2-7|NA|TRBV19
CASSSDSRGRPYEQYF
TGTGCCAGTAGTAGCGACAGCCGAGGAAGGCCCTACGAGCAGTACTTC
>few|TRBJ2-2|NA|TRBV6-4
CASSDGNGGNTGELFF
TGTGCCAGCAGTGACGGGAACGGGGGGAACACCGGGGAGCTGTTTTTT
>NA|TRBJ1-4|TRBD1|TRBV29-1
CSVRDRILEKLFF
TGCAGCGTTCGGGACAGGATCCTTGAAAAACTGTTTTTT
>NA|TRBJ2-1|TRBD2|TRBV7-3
CASSSRRAGGPQFF
TGTGCCAGCAGCTCTAGGAGAGCGGGAGGGCCGCAGTTCTTC
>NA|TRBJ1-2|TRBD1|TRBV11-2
CASSLDKARQGPNYGYTF
TGTGCCAGCAGCTTAGACAAAGCTCGACAGGGACCTAACTATGGCTACACCTTC
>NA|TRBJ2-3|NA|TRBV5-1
CASSLATNPITDTQYF
TGCGCCAGCAGCTTGGCTACTAATCCGATCACAGATACGCAGTATTTT
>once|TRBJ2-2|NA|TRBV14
CASSQDQGSYTGELFF
TGTGCCAGCAGCCAAGACCAGGGCTCCTATACCGGGGAGCTGTTTTTT
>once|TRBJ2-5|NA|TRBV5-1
CASSLDPTSRETQYF
TGCGCCAGCAGCTTAGATCCTACTAGTAGGGAGACCCAGTACTTC
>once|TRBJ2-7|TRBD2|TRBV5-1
CASSLGTTSAYEQYF
TGCGCCAGCAGCTTGGGTACTACTAGCGCCTACGAGCAGTACTTC